Each of the 26 T cell receptor beta chains below was sequenced from the same sample in a study of CD8+ T cells in alopecia areata. Isolated RNA was reverse transcribed into cDNA used as the sequencing template. Some clones are missing from TCRdb's copy, which holds only in-frame ones; the method was immunoSEQ multiplex PCR. In the table there are roughly 76,000 clones, roughly 28% of which are singletons. As for treatment: oral pan-JAK inhibitor, 5-10 mg twice daily. The sample here was CD8+ T cells sorted from blood, taken at week 4, from a patient treated with tofacitinib. These receptors originate from a human donor with alopecia areata.

The CDR3 bases are TGTGCCAGCAGCACCCGGACTTCTAACTATGGCTACACCTTC. It yields the protein CASSTRTSNYGYTF. V is TRBV9 and J is TRBJ1-2, with D hard to call. Germline V CDR1 and CDR2: SGDLS, YYNGEE. This CDR3 spans 14 amino acids. Trimming took 4 bases from V and 0 from J, leaving 10 bases between them.

This clone has more than one count but fewer than ten. V usage is TRBV27 and J usage is TRBJ2-1; D ambiguous. V was trimmed by 2 bases and J by 6 bases, leaving 8 bases between them. Germline-derived CDR1 and CDR2 are MNHEY and SMNVEV (reference sequence). This CDR3 spans 13 amino acids. The CDR3 region has the DNA TGTGCCAGCAGTTTAAGTTCGAGCAATGAGCAGTTCTTC. Its translation: CASSLSSSNEQFF.

This clone was detected only a few times. The chain is built from TRBV30 and TRBJ2-7; 9 bases map to TRBD1. The germline V gene encodes CDR1 GTSNPN and CDR2 SVGIG (reference sequence). The CDR3 spans 14 residues. Trimming took 0 bases from V and 5 from J; bases not matched to a gene: 5. CDR3 sequence (DNA): TGTGCCTGGAGTGTCGGGACAGGGTTTAACGAGCAGTACTTC. Its protein product is CAWSVGTGFNEQYF. The entire variable domain, with the rest obtained from reference TRBV30 and TRBJ2-7, is as follows: SQTIHQWPATLVQPVGSPLSLECTVEGTSNPNLYWYRQAAGRGLQLLFYSVGIGQISSEVPQNLSASRPQDRQFILSSKKLLLSDSGFYLCAWSVGTGFNEQYFGPGTRLTVT.

CDR3 loop: CASSQVGGYQPQHF. In nucleotides, the CDR3 is TGTGCCAGCAGCCAAGTTGGGGGGTACCAGCCCCAGCATTTT. The rearrangement joins TRBV7-9 to TRBJ1-5; possible D gene TRBD1, 5 bases. V was clipped by 5 bases and J by 7 bases, with 15 bases between them. Germline assignment: CDR1 SEHNR and CDR2 FQNEAQ (reference sequence). This CDR3 spans 14 amino acids.

This clone was detected a few times. The CDR3 region is CSVVWTSGFIYNEQFF. The CDR3 DNA reads as TGCAGCGTTGTCTGGACTAGCGGGTTCATCTACAATGAGCAGTTCTTC. The chain uses TRBV29-1 and TRBJ2-1, with 11 bases aligning to TRBD2. CDR1 SQVTM and CDR2 ANQGSEA come from the germline V gene. CDR3 length equals 16 residues. V lost 4 bases to trimming and J lost 3 bases; unmatched junction nucleotides: 8.

This clone was seen a few times. V and J are TRBV5-5 and TRBJ2-5, with 7 bases matching TRBD1. Trimming took 4 bases from V and 3 from J; bases not matched to a gene: 6. The CDR3 contains 14 residues. Germline loops: CDR1 SGHKS, CDR2 YYEKEE (reference sequence). The CDR3, as DNA: TGTGCCAGCAGCCAAGGGGACAGTGAAGAGACCCAGTACTTC. Translation gives CASSQGDSEETQYF. The full variable domain, rest sourced from reference TRBV5-5 and TRBJ2-5, is DAGVTQSPTHLIKTRGQQVTLRCSPISGHKSVSWYQQVLGQGPQFIFQYYEKEERGRGNFPDRFSARQFPNYSSELNVNALLLGDSALYLCASSQGDSEETQYFGPGTRLLVL.

A few counts support this clone. The rearrangement joins TRBV29-1 to TRBJ2-1; a weak D match, TRBD1 (6 bases). CDR1 is SQVTM and CDR2 is ANQGSEA in the germline V gene. This CDR3 is built from 12 residues. Trimming left V 6 bases short and J 2 bases short, with 8 bases between. The CDR3 nucleotides are TGCAGCGTCAGGGGTACCTACAATGAGCAGTTCTTC. Translating it yields CSVRGTYNEQFF.

V gene TRBV13 combines with J gene TRBJ1-5, with D possibly TRBD1 on 6 matching bases. This CDR3 contains 15 residues. The V end was cut by 6 bases, the J end by 4 bases, with 16 bases between. Germline loops: CDR1 PRHDT, CDR2 FYEKMQ (reference sequence). In nucleotides, the CDR3 is TGTGCCAGCAGTCAGAACAGGGAAATTAATCAGCCCCAGCATTTT. Translated: CASSQNREINQPQHF.

The table lists this clone with a few counts. The CDR3 reads CASSLDRGETGELFF. CDR3 sequence (DNA): TGCGCCAGCAGTCTTGACAGGGGAGAGACCGGGGAGCTGTTTTTT. This chain connects TRBV5-1 to TRBJ2-2; TRBD1 matches at 8 bases. There are 15 residues in the CDR3. Germline V gene sequence: CDR1 SGHRS, CDR2 YFSETQ. The ends lost 5 bases at V and 5 bases at J; junction bases unmatched: 8.

The chain carries TRBV5-1 and TRBJ2-1; D unclear. Trimming took 4 bases from V and 6 from J, leaving 8 bases between them. This CDR3 has 12 residues. The germline V gene has CDR1 SGHRS and CDR2 YFSETQ. The CDR3 DNA reads as TGCGCCAGCAGCCTCTCTAGCAATGAGCAGTTCTTC. It translates to CASSLSSNEQFF.

This chain joins TRBV9 and TRBJ1-2; maybe TRBD1 (5 bases). The V gene lost 3 bases and the J gene lost 8 bases, with 17 bases spanning the gap. This CDR3 has 14 residues. From germline, CDR1 is SGDLS and CDR2 YYNGEE. The CDR3 sequence: CASSAGMVRGGYTF. CDR3 DNA: TGTGCCAGCAGCGCCGGGATGGTTAGGGGCGGCTACACCTTC.

The V call is TRBV27, the J call TRBJ2-7, with TRBD1 matching over 8 bases. The V gene end was trimmed by 4 bases and the J gene end by 2 bases; junction bases not matched to a gene: 7. This CDR3 spans 15 amino acids. The germline V gene encodes CDR1 MNHEY and CDR2 SMNVEV (reference sequence). CDR3 coding DNA: TGTGCCAGCAGTTCCCCGGGACAGGAGACCTACGAGCAGTACTTC. This gives the protein CASSSPGQETYEQYF.

CDR3 region: CASSPRQDYGYTF. In nucleotides, the CDR3 is TGCGCCAGCAGCCCCCGACAGGACTATGGCTACACCTTC. The chain has TRBV4-1 and TRBJ1-2; weak D call: TRBD1 (6 bases). Germline V gene data show CDR1 as MGHRA and CDR2 as YSYEKL. The V end lost 4 bases, the J end lost 3 bases, and 9 bases lay between the germline ends. This CDR3 is 13 amino acids long.

CDR3 bases: TGTGCCAGCAGCCCAGGGTTCAATCAGCCCCAGCATTTT. The encoded protein is CASSPGFNQPQHF. This chain links TRBV5-6 with TRBJ1-5; perhaps TRBD1 as D (5 bases). The CDR3 sequence is 13 residues long. Germline values: CDR1 SGHDT, CDR2 YYEEEE. V shed 4 bases and J shed 3 bases, with 8 bases lying between them.

Only a few counts were recorded for this clone. This chain joins TRBV9 and TRBJ1-1; a possible D gene is TRBD1 (6 bases). The germline V and J ends were trimmed by 7 bases and 10 bases, with 23 bases remaining between them. CDR3 size: 14 residues. The V gene's germline CDR1 is SGDLS and CDR2 YYNGEE. CDR3 DNA: TGTGCCAGCGGATTAAGAGAGGGGGGTCCTATAGCTTTCTTT. Protein: CASGLREGGPIAFF.

The CDR3 spells CASTQRAGEQFF. Written as DNA, the CDR3 is TGTGCCAGCACCCAGAGGGCAGGGGAGCAGTTCTTC. The rearrangement links TRBV7-8 to TRBJ2-1; the D gene could be TRBD1 or TRBD2 (5 bases each). This CDR3 has 12 amino acids. V was shortened by 7 bases and J by 10 bases, with 14 bases between the two germline ends. Germline-derived CDR1 and CDR2 are SGHVS and FQNEAQ.

The rearrangement links TRBV5-1 to TRBJ1-1; 9 bases line up with TRBD1. CDR3 length: 18 amino acids. The V and J ends lost 4 bases and 1 base, in that order; junction bases with no gene match: 14. Germline V gene sequence: CDR1 SGHRS, CDR2 YFSETQ. CDR3 bases: TGCGCCAGCAGCCAGAACTTGGACAGGGGAGTTGAGAACACTGAAGCTTTCTTT. The encoded protein is CASSQNLDRGVENTEAFF.

This clone appeared a single time. The V and J genes are TRBV27 and TRBJ2-7; TRBD1 or TRBD2 may be the D gene (6 bases each). The CDR3 contains 13 residues. The V and J ends lost 8 bases and 1 base respectively, with 12 bases between them. CDR1 and CDR2 from the germline V gene are MNHEY and SMNVEV (reference sequence). The CDR3 sequence is CASSGGSSYEQYF. Here the CDR3 DNA reads TGTGCCAGCTCCGGGGGCAGTTCCTACGAGCAGTACTTC.

A remark on this clone: Other DNA sequences in the same sample also yield this CDR3. V is TRBV29-1 and J is TRBJ2-1; D is possibly TRBD2 (5 bases). The germline gives CDR1 SQVTM, CDR2 ANQGSEA. The CDR3 is 11 amino acids. The V end lost 3 bases, the J end lost 5 bases, and 5 bases lay between the germline ends. The CDR3 sequence is CSVDSDNEQFF. In DNA form, the CDR3 reads TGCAGCGTTGATAGCGACAATGAGCAGTTCTTC.

The J gene is TRBJ2-1, the V gene TRBV15, with TRBD2 matching over 8 bases. J lost 5 bases, V lost 1 base, and 4 bases had no gene match. This CDR3 is 15 amino acids long. From germline, CDR1 is LNHNV and CDR2 YYDKDF (reference sequence). The CDR3: CATSRGGLGNNEQFF. In DNA, the CDR3 is TGTGCCACCAGCAGAGGGGGACTAGGAAACAATGAGCAGTTCTTC.

This clone has only one observation. The chain couples TRBV13 to TRBJ2-2, with D possibly being TRBD2 (6 bases). Trimming removed 5 bases from V and 10 bases from J, with 14 bases in between. CDR3 length: 13 residues. CDR1 and CDR2 (germline): PRHDT, FYEKMQ (reference sequence). Here the CDR3 reads CASSHLPSVELFF. In DNA form, the CDR3 reads TGTGCCAGCAGCCACCTCCCTAGCGTGGAGCTGTTTTTT.

The J gene is TRBJ1-5, the V gene TRBV4-1, with 7 bases identical to TRBD1. V was pared by 4 bases and J by 2 bases, with 8 bases of the junction left unmatched. Germline V CDR1 and CDR2: MGHRA, YSYEKL. This CDR3 has 16 residues. CDR3 coding DNA: TGCGCCAGCAGCCGATTACAGGGGAAGGGCAATCAGCCCCAGCATTTT. Protein product: CASSRLQGKGNQPQHF.

In its sample, this clone was seen many times. The chain joins TRBV6-1 to TRBJ2-7, with D possibly being TRBD2 (5 bases). V was shortened by 2 bases and J by 2 bases, with 13 bases between the two germline ends. The germline CDR1 and CDR2 sequences are MNHNS and SASEGT. The CDR3 has 15 residues. The CDR3 reads CASSEFLGDPYEQYF. The CDR3 nucleotides are TGTGCCAGCAGTGAATTTTTGGGAGACCCCTACGAGCAGTACTTC.

This clone has just a few counts. The genes are TRBV4-1 and TRBJ2-5; D is undetermined. The CDR3 length is 15 residues. Deletions cut 1 base from V and 1 base from J, with 10 bases between. Germline V lookup: CDR1 MGHRA, CDR2 YSYEKL. CDR3 coding DNA: TGCGCCAGCAGCCAAGTCGCCGGGTCCCAAGAGACCCAGTACTTC. The encoded protein is CASSQVAGSQETQYF.

This clone was seen a few times. J is TRBJ1-2 and V is TRBV2, with TRBD1 matching 7 bases. Germline trimming cut 6 bases from V and 12 bases from J; bases unmatched to any gene: 7. Germline V lookup: CDR1 SNHLY, CDR2 FYNNEI. The CDR3 length is 11 residues. The CDR3, as DNA: TGTGCCAGCAGAGCGACAGGGTTCCACACCTTC. Encoded protein: CASRATGFHTF.

The chain links TRBV11-2 to TRBJ2-7; TRBD2 matches 10 bases. This CDR3 is 15 amino acids long. Germline V gene data show CDR1 as SGHAT and CDR2 as FQNNGV. Trimming at V came to 5 bases and at J to 5 bases, leaving 9 bases not matched to a gene. CDR3 loop: CASSPSGRDRNEQYF. The DNA of the CDR3 is TGTGCCAGCAGCCCGAGCGGGAGGGATCGTAACGAGCAGTACTTC.